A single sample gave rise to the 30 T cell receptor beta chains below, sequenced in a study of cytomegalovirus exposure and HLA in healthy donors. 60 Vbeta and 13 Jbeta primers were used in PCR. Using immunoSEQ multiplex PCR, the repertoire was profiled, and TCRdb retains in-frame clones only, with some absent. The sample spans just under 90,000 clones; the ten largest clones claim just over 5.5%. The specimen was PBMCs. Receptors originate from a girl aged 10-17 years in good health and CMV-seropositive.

The CDR3 DNA is TGCGCCAGCAGCCAGTCACAGGGGGGTCTTTACGAGCAGTACTTC. Its protein is CASSQSQGGLYEQYF. This rearrangement joins TRBV4-3 to TRBJ2-7; TRBD1 matches at 8 bases. V was pared by 3 bases and J by 4 bases, with 8 bases of the junction left unmatched. Germline-derived CDR1 and CDR2 are LGHNA and YSLEER. The CDR3 is 15 residues long.

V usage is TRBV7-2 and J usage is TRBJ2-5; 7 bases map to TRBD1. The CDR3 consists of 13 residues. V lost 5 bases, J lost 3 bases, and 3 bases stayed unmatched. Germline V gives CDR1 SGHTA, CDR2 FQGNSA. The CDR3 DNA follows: TGTGCCAGCAGCCCGGGGACAGAAGAGACCCAGTACTTC. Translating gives CASSPGTEETQYF.

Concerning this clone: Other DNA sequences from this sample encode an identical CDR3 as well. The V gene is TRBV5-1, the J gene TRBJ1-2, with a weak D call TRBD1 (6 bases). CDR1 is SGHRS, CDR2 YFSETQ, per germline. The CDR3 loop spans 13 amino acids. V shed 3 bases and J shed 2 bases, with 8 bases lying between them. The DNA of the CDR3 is TGCGCCAGCAGCTATGGACAGAACTATGGCTACACCTTC. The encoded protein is CASSYGQNYGYTF. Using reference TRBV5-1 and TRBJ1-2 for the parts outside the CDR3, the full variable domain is KAGVTQTPRYLIKTRGQQVTLSCSPISGHRSVSWYQQTPGQGLQFLFEYFSETQRNKGNFPGRFSGRQFSNSRSEMNVSTLELGDSALYLCASSYGQNYGYTFGSGTRLTVV.

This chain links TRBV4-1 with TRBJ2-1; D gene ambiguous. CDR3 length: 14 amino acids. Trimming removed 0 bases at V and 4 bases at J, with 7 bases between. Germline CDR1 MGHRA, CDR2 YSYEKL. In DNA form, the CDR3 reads TGCGCCAGCAGCCAAGAAGCCGTTTACAATGAGCAGTTCTTC. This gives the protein CASSQEAVYNEQFF.

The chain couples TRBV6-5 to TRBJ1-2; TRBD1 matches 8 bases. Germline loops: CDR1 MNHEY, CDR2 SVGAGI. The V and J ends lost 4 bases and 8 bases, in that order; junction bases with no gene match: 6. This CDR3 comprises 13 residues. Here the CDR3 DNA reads TGTGCCAGCAGTTCTCAGGGGGCGCGAGGCTACACCTTC. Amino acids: CASSSQGARGYTF.

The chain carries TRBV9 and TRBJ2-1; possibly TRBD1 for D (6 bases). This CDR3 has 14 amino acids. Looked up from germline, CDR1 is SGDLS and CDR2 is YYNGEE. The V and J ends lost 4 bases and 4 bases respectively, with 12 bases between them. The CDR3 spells CASSPPGQYNEQFF. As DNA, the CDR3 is TGTGCCAGCAGCCCCCCGGGACAATACAATGAGCAGTTCTTC.

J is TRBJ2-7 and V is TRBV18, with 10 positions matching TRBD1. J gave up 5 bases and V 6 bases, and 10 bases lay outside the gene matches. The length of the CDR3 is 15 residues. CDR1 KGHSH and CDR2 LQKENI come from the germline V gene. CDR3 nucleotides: TGTGCCAGCTCCCGCTCCGGGACAGGGGTTAACGAGCAGTACTTC. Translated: CASSRSGTGVNEQYF.

This CDR3 reads CASTGVTGELFF. The DNA for the CDR3 is TGTGCCAGCACAGGGGTAACCGGGGAGCTGTTTTTT. This chain joins TRBV27 and TRBJ2-2, with a weak D call TRBD1 (6 bases). Germline V gene sequence: CDR1 MNHEY, CDR2 SMNVEV (reference sequence). The CDR3 extends over 12 amino acids. Trimming took 7 bases from V and 5 from J, leaving 8 bases between them.

The CDR3 DNA sequence: TGTGCCAGCAGCTTAAACCCCATACAGGAGATTGAAGCTTTCTTT. It encodes CASSLNPIQEIEAFF. This chain uses TRBV7-3 with TRBJ1-1; perhaps TRBD1 as D (5 bases). The germline CDR1 and CDR2 sequences are SGHTA and FQGTGA. This CDR3 has 15 amino acids. Trimming shortened V by 1 base and J by 7 bases, and 16 bases separated the two germline ends.

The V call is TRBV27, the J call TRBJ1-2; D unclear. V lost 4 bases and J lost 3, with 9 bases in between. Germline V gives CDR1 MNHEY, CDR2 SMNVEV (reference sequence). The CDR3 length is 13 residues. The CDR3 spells CASSSGPDYGYTF. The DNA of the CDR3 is TGTGCCAGCAGTTCAGGTCCAGACTATGGCTACACCTTC.

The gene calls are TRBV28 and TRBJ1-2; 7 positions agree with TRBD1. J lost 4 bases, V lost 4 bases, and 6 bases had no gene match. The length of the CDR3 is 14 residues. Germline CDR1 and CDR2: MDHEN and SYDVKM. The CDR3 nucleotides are TGTGCCAGCAGTTCTATGGGGACAGTCTATGGCTACACCTTC. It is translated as CASSSMGTVYGYTF.

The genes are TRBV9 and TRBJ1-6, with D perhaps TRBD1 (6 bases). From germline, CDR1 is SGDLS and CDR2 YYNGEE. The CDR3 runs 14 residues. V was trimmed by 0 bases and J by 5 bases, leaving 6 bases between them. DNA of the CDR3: TGTGCCAGCAGCGTAGGACAGGATAATTCACCCCTCCACTTT. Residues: CASSVGQDNSPLHF. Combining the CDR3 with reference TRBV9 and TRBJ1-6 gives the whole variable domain DSGVTQTPKHLITATGQRVTLRCSPRSGDLSVYWYQQSLDQGLQFLIQYYNGEERAKGNILERFSAQQFPDLHSELNLSSLELGDSALYFCASSVGQDNSPLHFGNGTRLTVT.

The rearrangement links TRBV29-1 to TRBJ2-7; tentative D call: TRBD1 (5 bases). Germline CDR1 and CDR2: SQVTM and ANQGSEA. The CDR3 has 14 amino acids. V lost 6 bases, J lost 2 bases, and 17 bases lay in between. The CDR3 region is CSVVDLDKPYEQYF. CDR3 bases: TGCAGCGTAGTTGACTTGGACAAACCCTACGAGCAGTACTTC.

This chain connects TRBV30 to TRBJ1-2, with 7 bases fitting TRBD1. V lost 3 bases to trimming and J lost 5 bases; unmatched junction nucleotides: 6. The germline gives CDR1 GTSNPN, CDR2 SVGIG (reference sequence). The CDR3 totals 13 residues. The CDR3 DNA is TGTGCCTGGAGCTCCGGGACAGTGTATGGCTACACCTTC. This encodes CAWSSGTVYGYTF.

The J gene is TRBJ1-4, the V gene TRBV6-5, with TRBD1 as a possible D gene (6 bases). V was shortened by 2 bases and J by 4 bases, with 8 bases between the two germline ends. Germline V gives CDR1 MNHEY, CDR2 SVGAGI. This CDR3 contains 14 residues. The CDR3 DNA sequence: TGTGCCAGCAGTTACGGACAGCTTAATGAAAAACTGTTTTTT. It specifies CASSYGQLNEKLFF.

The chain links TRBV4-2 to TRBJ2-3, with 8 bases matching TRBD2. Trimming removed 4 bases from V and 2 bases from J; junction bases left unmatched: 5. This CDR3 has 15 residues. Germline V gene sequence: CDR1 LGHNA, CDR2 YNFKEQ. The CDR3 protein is CASSRTLADTDTQYF. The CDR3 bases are TGTGCCAGCAGCCGGACACTAGCGGACACAGATACGCAGTATTTT.

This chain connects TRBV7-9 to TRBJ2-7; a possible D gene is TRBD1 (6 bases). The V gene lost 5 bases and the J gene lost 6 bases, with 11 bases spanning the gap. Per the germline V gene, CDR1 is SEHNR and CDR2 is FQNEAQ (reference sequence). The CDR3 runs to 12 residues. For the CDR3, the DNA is TGTGCCAGCAGCATCACAGGGTCCGAGCAGTACTTC. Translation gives CASSITGSEQYF.

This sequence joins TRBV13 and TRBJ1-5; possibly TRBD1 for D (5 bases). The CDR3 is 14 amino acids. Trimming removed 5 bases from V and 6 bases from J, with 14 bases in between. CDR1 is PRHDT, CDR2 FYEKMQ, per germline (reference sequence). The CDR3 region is CASSLGGAGQPQHF. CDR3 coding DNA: TGTGCCAGCAGCCTCGGGGGAGCCGGTCAGCCCCAGCATTTT. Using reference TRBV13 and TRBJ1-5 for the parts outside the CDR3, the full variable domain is AAGVIQSPRHLIKEKRETATLKCYPIPRHDTVYWYQQGPGQDPQFLISFYEKMQSDKGSIPDRFSAQQFSDYHSELNMSSLELGDSALYFCASSLGGAGQPQHFGDGTRLSIL.

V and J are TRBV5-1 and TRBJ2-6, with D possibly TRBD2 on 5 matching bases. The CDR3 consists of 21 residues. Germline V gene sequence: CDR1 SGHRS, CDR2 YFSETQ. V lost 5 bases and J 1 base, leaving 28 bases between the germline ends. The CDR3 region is CASSHLATIRGPPSGANVLTF. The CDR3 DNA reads TGCGCCAGCAGTCATTTGGCCACCATCCGGGGTCCCCCTTCTGGGGCCAACGTCCTGACTTTC.

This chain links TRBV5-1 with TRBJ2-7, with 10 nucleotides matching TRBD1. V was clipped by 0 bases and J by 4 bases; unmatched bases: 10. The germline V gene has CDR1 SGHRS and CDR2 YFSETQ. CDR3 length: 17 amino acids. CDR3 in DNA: TGCGCCAGCAGCTTGGCCTCCCTAGGGACAGGGGTGTACGAGCAGTACTTC. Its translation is CASSLASLGTGVYEQYF.

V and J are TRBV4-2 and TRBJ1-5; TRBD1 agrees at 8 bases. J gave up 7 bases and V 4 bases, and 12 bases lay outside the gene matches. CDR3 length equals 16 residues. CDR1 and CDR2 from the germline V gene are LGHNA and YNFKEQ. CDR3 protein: CASSRRTGGMDQPQHF. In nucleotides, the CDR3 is TGTGCCAGCAGCCGTCGTACAGGGGGTATGGACCAGCCCCAGCATTTT.

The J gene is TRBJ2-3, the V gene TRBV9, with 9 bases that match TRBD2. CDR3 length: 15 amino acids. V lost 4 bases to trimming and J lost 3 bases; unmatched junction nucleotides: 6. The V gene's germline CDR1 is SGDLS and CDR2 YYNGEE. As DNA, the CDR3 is TGTGCCAGCAGCCCTCCAGGACTAGCGACAGATACGCAGTATTTT. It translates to CASSPPGLATDTQYF. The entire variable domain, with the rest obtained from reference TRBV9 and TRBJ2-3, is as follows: DSGVTQTPKHLITATGQRVTLRCSPRSGDLSVYWYQQSLDQGLQFLIQYYNGEERAKGNILERFSAQQFPDLHSELNLSSLELGDSALYFCASSPPGLATDTQYFGPGTRLTVL.

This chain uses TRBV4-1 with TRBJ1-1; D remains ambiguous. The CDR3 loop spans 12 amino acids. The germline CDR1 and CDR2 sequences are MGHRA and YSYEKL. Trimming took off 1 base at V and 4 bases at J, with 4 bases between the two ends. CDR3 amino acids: CASSQVGTEAFF. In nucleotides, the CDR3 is TGCGCCAGCAGCCAAGTCGGCACTGAAGCTTTCTTT.

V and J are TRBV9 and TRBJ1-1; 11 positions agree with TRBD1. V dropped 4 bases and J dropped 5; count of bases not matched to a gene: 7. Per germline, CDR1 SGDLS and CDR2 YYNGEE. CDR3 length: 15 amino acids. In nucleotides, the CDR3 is TGTGCCAGCAGCCCGCACGGACAGGGGGCGACTGAAGCTTTCTTT. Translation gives CASSPHGQGATEAFF. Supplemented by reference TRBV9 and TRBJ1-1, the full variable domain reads DSGVTQTPKHLITATGQRVTLRCSPRSGDLSVYWYQQSLDQGLQFLIQYYNGEERAKGNILERFSAQQFPDLHSELNLSSLELGDSALYFCASSPHGQGATEAFFGQGTRLTVV.

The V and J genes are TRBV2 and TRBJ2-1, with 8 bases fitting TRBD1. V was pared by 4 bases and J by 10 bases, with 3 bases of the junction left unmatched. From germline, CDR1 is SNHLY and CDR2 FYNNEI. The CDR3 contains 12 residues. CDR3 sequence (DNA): TGTGCCAGCAGTGCGGGACAGGCCGAGCAGTTCTTC. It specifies CASSAGQAEQFF.

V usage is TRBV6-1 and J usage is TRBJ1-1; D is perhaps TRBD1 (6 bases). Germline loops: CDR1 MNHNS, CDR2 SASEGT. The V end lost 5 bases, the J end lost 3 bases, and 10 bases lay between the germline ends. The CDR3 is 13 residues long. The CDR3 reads CASSTGMDTEAFF. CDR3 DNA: TGTGCCAGCAGTACAGGGATGGACACTGAAGCTTTCTTT.

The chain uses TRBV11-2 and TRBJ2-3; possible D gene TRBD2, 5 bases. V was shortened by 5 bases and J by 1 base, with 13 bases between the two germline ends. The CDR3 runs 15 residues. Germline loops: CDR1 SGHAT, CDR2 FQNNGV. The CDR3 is CASSPLSGGTDTQYF. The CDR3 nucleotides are TGTGCCAGCAGCCCATTGTCCGGGGGCACAGATACGCAGTATTTT.

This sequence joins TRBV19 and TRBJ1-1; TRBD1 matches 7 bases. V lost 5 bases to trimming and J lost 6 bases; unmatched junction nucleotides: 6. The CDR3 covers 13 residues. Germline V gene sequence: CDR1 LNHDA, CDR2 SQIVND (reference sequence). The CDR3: CASSRQGSAEAFF. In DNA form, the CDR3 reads TGTGCCAGTAGTCGACAGGGCTCGGCTGAAGCTTTCTTT.

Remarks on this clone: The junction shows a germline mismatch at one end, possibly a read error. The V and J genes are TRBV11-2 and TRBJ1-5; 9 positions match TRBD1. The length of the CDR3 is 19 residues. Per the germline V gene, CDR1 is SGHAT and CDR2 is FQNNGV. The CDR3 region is CASSLERDRALISNQPQHF. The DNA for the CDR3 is TGTGCCAGCAGCCTAGAGAGGGACAGGGCGTTAATTAGCAATCAGCCCCAGCATTTT.

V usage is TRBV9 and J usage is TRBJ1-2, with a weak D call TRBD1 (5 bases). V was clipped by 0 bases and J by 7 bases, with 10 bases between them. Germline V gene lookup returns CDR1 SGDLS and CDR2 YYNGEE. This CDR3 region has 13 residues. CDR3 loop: CASSVVEGLGYTF. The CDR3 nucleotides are TGTGCCAGCAGCGTAGTGGAGGGGCTTGGCTACACCTTC.